This entry lists 12 T cell receptor beta chains sequenced from one sample in a study of T cell responses to AZD1222 COVID-19 vaccine. The table came from immunoSEQ multiplex PCR; TCRdb's copy has only in-frame clones and leaves some out. The data hold roughly 200,000 clones, with approximately 90% observed a single time. Sequencing used peripheral blood, obtained 28 days after the second AZD1222 dose. The receptors were sampled from an adult who received the AZD1222 COVID-19 vaccine.

V is TRBV4-2 and J is TRBJ2-7; D possibly corresponds to TRBD1 (5 bases). V was shortened by 0 bases and J by 2 bases, with 8 bases between the two germline ends. CDR3 size: 14 residues. From germline, CDR1 is LGHNA and CDR2 YNFKEQ. The CDR3 region is CASSQDTGPYEQYF. The CDR3 DNA reads TGTGCCAGCAGCCAAGATACAGGACCCTACGAGCAGTACTTC.

In this sample, this clone turned up once. The V and J genes are TRBV7-9 and TRBJ1-3; D gene uncertain. This CDR3 region has 11 residues. Germline CDR1 reads SEHNR; CDR2 reads FQNEAQ (reference sequence). V was clipped by 6 bases and J by 2 bases, with 2 bases between them. The CDR3 sequence is CASSPGNTIYF. In DNA form, the CDR3 reads TGTGCCAGCAGTCCTGGAAACACCATATATTTT.

The rearrangement links TRBV29-1 to TRBJ1-2, with 10 nucleotides matching TRBD1. Germline V gene sequence: CDR1 SQVTM, CDR2 ANQGSEA. After removal of 3 bases from V and 8 bases from J, the junction contained 9 bases not matched to a gene. The CDR3 has 14 amino acids. CDR3 nucleotides: TGCAGCGTTGAGGGACAGGGGCGACTCCCCGGCTACACCTTC. Its protein is CSVEGQGRLPGYTF.

This chain joins TRBV18 and TRBJ2-3; 7 bases agree with TRBD1. Germline-derived CDR1 and CDR2 are KGHSH and LQKENI. The CDR3 is 17 amino acids. The J segment lost 2 bases and the V segment lost 1 base, leaving 9 bases of the junction unmatched. This CDR3 reads CASSPRWTGKPTDTQYF. The CDR3 bases are TGTGCCAGCTCACCACGATGGACAGGAAAACCCACAGATACGCAGTATTTT.

This sequence joins TRBV6-1 and TRBJ1-1, with D hard to call. Deletions cut 2 bases from V and 1 base from J, with 5 bases between. The CDR3 contains 13 residues. From germline, CDR1 is MNHNS and CDR2 SASEGT. CDR3 region: CASSEWQNTEAFF. The CDR3 coding sequence is TGTGCCAGCAGTGAATGGCAGAACACTGAAGCTTTCTTT.

The chain recombines TRBV5-1 with TRBJ1-2, with D uncertain. The germline gives CDR1 SGHRS, CDR2 YFSETQ. This CDR3 spans 15 amino acids. Trimming pared 4 bases from V and 0 bases from J, leaving 13 bases between. The CDR3 here is CASSRRERANYGYTF. As DNA, the CDR3 is TGCGCCAGCAGCCGCCGTGAAAGGGCTAACTATGGCTACACCTTC.

The chain combines TRBV27 with TRBJ2-7, with 14 bases that match TRBD2. Germline CDR1 is MNHEY and CDR2 is SMNVEV (reference sequence). The J segment lost 0 bases and the V segment lost 6 bases, leaving 10 bases of the junction unmatched. CDR3 length equals 18 residues. CDR3: CASRRGLAGGQSSYEQYF. Written as DNA, the CDR3 is TGTGCCAGCAGAAGAGGACTAGCGGGAGGCCAGAGCTCCTACGAGCAGTACTTC.

The chain combines TRBV12-3 or TRBV12-4 with TRBJ1-1; D gene uncertain. The CDR3 has 13 amino acids. Trimming shortened V by 2 bases and J by 3 bases, and 7 bases separated the two germline ends. In nucleotides, the CDR3 is TGTGCCAGCAGTTTAATGGGCTACACTGAAGCTTTCTTT. It codes for CASSLMGYTEAFF.

This clone has only one observation. The V call is TRBV5-1, the J call TRBJ1-1; D possibly corresponds to TRBD1 (6 bases). V was cut by 2 bases and J by 1 base, with 12 bases left in between. Germline CDR1 SGHRS, CDR2 YFSETQ. The CDR3 covers 15 residues. CDR3 sequence reads: CASSFIMGQNTEAFF. CDR3 nucleotide sequence: TGCGCCAGCAGCTTTATTATGGGACAGAACACTGAAGCTTTCTTT. The full variable domain, rest sourced from reference TRBV5-1 and TRBJ1-1, is KAGVTQTPRYLIKTRGQQVTLSCSPISGHRSVSWYQQTPGQGLQFLFEYFSETQRNKGNFPGRFSGRQFSNSRSEMNVSTLELGDSALYLCASSFIMGQNTEAFFGQGTRLTVV.

The chain is built from TRBV27 and TRBJ2-2; D is perhaps TRBD1 (5 bases). Trimming cost V 1 base and J 3 bases, with 6 bases left between them. Germline loops: CDR1 MNHEY, CDR2 SMNVEV (reference sequence). The CDR3 sequence is 14 residues long. The CDR3 DNA reads as TGTGCCAGCAGTTTATTAGGGGACACCGGGGAGCTGTTTTTT. Translation gives CASSLLGDTGELFF.

The rearrangement joins TRBV19 to TRBJ1-2; 8 positions agree with TRBD1. Looked up from germline, CDR1 is LNHDA and CDR2 is SQIVND (reference sequence). The CDR3 length is 15 residues. The J segment lost 1 base and the V segment lost 7 bases, leaving 8 bases of the junction unmatched. For the CDR3, the DNA is TGTGCCAGTAACCCACAGGGGGGAATTAACTATGGCTACACCTTC. It translates to CASNPQGGINYGYTF.

The V and J genes are TRBV18 and TRBJ1-4; perhaps TRBD1 as D (5 bases). The germline V gene encodes CDR1 KGHSH and CDR2 LQKENI. V was cut by 5 bases and J by 13 bases, with 17 bases left in between. The CDR3 extends over 13 amino acids. The CDR3 bases are TGTGCCAGCTCATTAGGGGACCACAAGGGACTGTTTTTT. Translated, it gives CASSLGDHKGLFF.